These 29 T cell receptor beta chains originate from one sample sequenced in a study of OX40 agonist ivuxolimab in advanced cancers. Assay: immunoSEQ multiplex PCR; the TCRdb copy retains only in-frame clones and omits some. The sample lists 60,000 to 70,000 clones, over 80% occurring once. Sample: CD4+ or CD8+ T cells sorted from blood, taken in a trial of the OX40 agonist ivuxolimab. Every receptor here comes from an adult with an advanced solid tumor such as melanoma, head and neck, liver or kidney cancer.

CDR3 in DNA: TGTGCCAGTAGTATAGCATCAGGAGCCTCTGGAAACACCATATATTTT. It codes for CASSIASGASGNTIYF. This chain joins TRBV19 and TRBJ1-3; D unclear. CDR1 and CDR2 (germline): LNHDA, SQIVND (reference sequence). This CDR3 has 16 residues. V gave up 1 base and J gave up 0 bases, with 10 bases separating them.

The J gene is TRBJ2-3, the V gene TRBV27; no definite D call. Germline V gene data show CDR1 as MNHEY and CDR2 as SMNVEV (reference sequence). The length of the CDR3 is 18 residues. V was shortened by 5 bases and J by 4 bases, with 25 bases between the two germline ends. The CDR3 nucleotides are TGTGCCAGCAGTGAACGAGTGGTGGAACCGTCAGGCCCAGATACGCAGTATTTT. Protein: CASSERVVEPSGPDTQYF.

The V call is TRBV10-3, the J call TRBJ2-3, with 11 bases lining up with TRBD2. Germline CDR1 and CDR2: ENHRY and SYGVKD. The V segment lost 0 bases and the J segment 1 base; nucleotides outside the gene matches: 3. The CDR3 runs 17 residues. The chain's CDR3 is CAISESGGLAGTDTQYF. CDR3 in DNA: TGTGCCATCAGTGAGTCTGGGGGACTAGCGGGCACAGATACGCAGTATTTT.

The chain carries TRBV2 and TRBJ2-7, with 12 positions matching TRBD1. CDR3 length equals 14 residues. Germline trimming cut 6 bases from V and 3 bases from J; bases unmatched to any gene: 3. Germline V gene sequence: CDR1 SNHLY, CDR2 FYNNEI. The CDR3 reads CASSWDRGHYEQYF. CDR3 coding DNA: TGTGCCAGCAGCTGGGACAGGGGGCACTACGAGCAGTACTTC.

The chain combines TRBV18 with TRBJ2-5; D not certain. The CDR3 extends over 15 amino acids. V was trimmed by 6 bases and J by 0 bases, leaving 14 bases between them. Germline V lookup: CDR1 KGHSH, CDR2 LQKENI. CDR3 coding DNA: TGTGCCAGCTCGAGGAGCCAGCGAGACCAAGAGACCCAGTACTTC. Its protein product is CASSRSQRDQETQYF.

This sequence joins TRBV30 and TRBJ2-2; unclear D gene. The CDR3 has 15 residues. V lost 2 bases, J lost 4 bases, and 14 bases lay in between. In germline, CDR1 is GTSNPN, CDR2 SVGIG (reference sequence). The CDR3: CAWSSTRPRTGELFF. Here the CDR3 DNA reads TGTGCCTGGAGTTCCACCCGTCCGCGCACCGGGGAGCTGTTTTTT.

This chain joins TRBV19 and TRBJ2-5; no firm D call. The CDR3 has 11 residues. Germline V gene data show CDR1 as LNHDA and CDR2 as SQIVND (reference sequence). V lost 4 bases and J lost 2, with 2 bases in between. Here the CDR3 reads CASSKQETQYF. CDR3 nucleotides: TGTGCCAGTAGTAAACAAGAGACCCAGTACTTC.

The chain employs TRBV5-1 and TRBJ2-5; 11 bases are a match to TRBD1. In germline, CDR1 is SGHRS, CDR2 YFSETQ. This CDR3 comprises 16 residues. J was trimmed by 1 base and V by 0 bases; bases with no gene match: 2. For the CDR3, the DNA is TGCGCCAGCAGCTTGGGAGGGACAGGGGGCCAAGAGACCCAGTACTTC. Residues: CASSLGGTGGQETQYF. Combining the CDR3 with reference TRBV5-1 and TRBJ2-5 gives the whole variable domain KAGVTQTPRYLIKTRGQQVTLSCSPISGHRSVSWYQQTPGQGLQFLFEYFSETQRNKGNFPGRFSGRQFSNSRSEMNVSTLELGDSALYLCASSLGGTGGQETQYFGPGTRLLVL.

As DNA, the CDR3 is TGTGCCAGCAGCAAAGACAGGGGCTACAATGAGCAGTTCTTC. Protein product: CASSKDRGYNEQFF. The rearrangement uses TRBV21-1 and TRBJ2-1; TRBD1 is the table's D call, not checked against the DNA. TRBV21-1 is given as a pseudogene. The CDR3 sequence is 14 residues long.

V usage is TRBV7-2 and J usage is TRBJ1-3; 7 bases fit TRBD1. Germline trimming cut 6 bases from V and 3 bases from J; bases unmatched to any gene: 8. This CDR3 region has 15 residues. Germline CDR1 and CDR2: SGHTA and FQGNSA. This CDR3 is CASRLRQGGGNTIYF. The CDR3 DNA reads as TGTGCCAGCAGACTTAGACAGGGCGGTGGAAACACCATATATTTT.

The J gene is TRBJ1-4, the V gene TRBV19; the D is unclear. Per the germline V gene, CDR1 is LNHDA and CDR2 is SQIVND (reference sequence). This CDR3 has 14 residues. Trimming stripped 7 bases from V and 3 bases from J, with 12 bases between. CDR3 in amino acids: CASKMRNSNEKLFF. CDR3 coding DNA: TGTGCCAGTAAGATGCGGAACTCTAATGAAAAACTGTTTTTT. The full variable domain, rest sourced from reference TRBV19 and TRBJ1-4, is DGGITQSPKYLFRKEGQNVTLSCEQNLNHDAMYWYRQDPGQGLRLIYYSQIVNDFQKGDIAEGYSVSREKKESFPLTVTSAQKNPTAFYLCASKMRNSNEKLFFGSGTQLSVL.

V and J are TRBV5-6 and TRBJ1-2; 10 bases are shared with TRBD1. The CDR3 totals 14 residues. Germline assignment: CDR1 SGHDT and CDR2 YYEEEE. With V trimmed by 3 bases and J by 2 bases, 1 base remained unmatched. The CDR3 DNA reads as TGTGCCAGCAGCTGGGACAGGGGAAACTATGGCTACACCTTC. Its translation: CASSWDRGNYGYTF. Supplemented by reference TRBV5-6 and TRBJ1-2, the full variable domain reads DAGVTQSPTHLIKTRGQQVTLRCSPKSGHDTVSWYQQALGQGPQFIFQYYEEEERQRGNFPDRFSGHQFPNYSSELNVNALLLGDSALYLCASSWDRGNYGYTFGSGTRLTVV.

V is TRBV28 and J is TRBJ2-3; D may be TRBD1 (6 bases). The CDR3 runs 12 residues. Trimming cost V 9 bases and J 6 bases, with 13 bases left between them. The V gene's germline CDR1 is MDHEN and CDR2 SYDVKM. In DNA, the CDR3 is TGTGCCAGTGATCTGGGGGCCGATACGCAGTATTTT. Translating it yields CASDLGADTQYF.

This chain uses TRBV5-1 with TRBJ2-7, with D hard to call. Trimming stripped 4 bases from V and 0 bases from J, with 8 bases between. CDR1 and CDR2 (germline): SGHRS, YFSETQ. The CDR3 is 13 amino acids. The chain's CDR3 is CASSHDNSYEQYF. As DNA, the CDR3 is TGCGCCAGCAGCCATGACAACTCCTACGAGCAGTACTTC.

J is TRBJ1-1 and V is TRBV20-1, with D perhaps TRBD1 (5 bases). V gave up 7 bases and J gave up 6 bases, with 12 bases separating them. Germline V gene lookup returns CDR1 DFQATT and CDR2 SNEGSKA (reference sequence). The CDR3 covers 11 residues. The CDR3 is CSGSGAAEAFF. The CDR3 DNA reads as TGCAGTGGGTCTGGGGCGGCTGAAGCTTTCTTT.

Comments on this clone: The DNA is omitted, as the CDR3 cannot be located on it reliably, and the CDR3 follows TCRdb's listing. The chain joins TRBV28 to TRBJ1-5; no DNA check was done on the table's D call, TRBD1. The CDR3 sequence runs 15 residues, both termini included. Germline V gives CDR1 MDHEN, CDR2 SYDVKM. CDR3 residues: CASSFGPGSNQPQHF.

The CDR3 region has the DNA TGTGCCAGCAGTTTACCCGATAGTAGCAATCAGCCCCAGCATTTT. It codes for CASSLPDSSNQPQHF. This chain joins TRBV28 and TRBJ1-5; D is undetermined. CDR3 length: 15 amino acids. Germline assignment: CDR1 MDHEN and CDR2 SYDVKM. With 2 bases removed from V and 0 bases from J, the gap between germline ends came to 8 bases.

The rearrangement uses TRBV7-9 and TRBJ2-1, with D possibly TRBD1 on 5 matching bases. Germline CDR1 is SEHNR and CDR2 is FQNEAQ (reference sequence). Trimming cost V 1 base and J 3 bases, with 13 bases left between them. CDR3 size: 16 residues. In DNA form, the CDR3 reads TGTGCCAGCAGCTTAGGGCCCATGGGGCGCTACAATGAGCAGTTCTTC. Translation gives CASSLGPMGRYNEQFF.

The chain recombines TRBV28 with TRBJ2-3; D is unresolved. Trimming stripped 4 bases from V and 7 bases from J, with 3 bases between. CDR1 and CDR2 (germline): MDHEN, SYDVKM. The CDR3 contains 10 residues. In DNA, the CDR3 is TGTGCCAGCAGTTCTAATACGCAGTATTTT. Its translation: CASSSNTQYF.

This sequence joins TRBV7-9 and TRBJ1-4, with unresolved D. V was pared by 5 bases and J by 7 bases, with 8 bases between. Germline V CDR1 and CDR2: SEHNR, FQNEAQ (reference sequence). The CDR3 extends over 12 amino acids. The CDR3 DNA reads TGTGCCAGCAGCCCGCTCGGTGAAAAACTGTTTTTT. As protein: CASSPLGEKLFF.

V usage is TRBV19 and J usage is TRBJ2-2, with D hard to call. CDR1 is LNHDA, CDR2 SQIVND, per germline (reference sequence). This CDR3 has 13 residues. Trimming pared 5 bases from V and 3 bases from J, leaving 7 bases between. The CDR3 reads CASSVRDTGELFF. The DNA of the CDR3 is TGTGCCAGTAGTGTCAGAGACACCGGGGAGCTGTTTTTT.

The CDR3 sequence is CASSGWSGGGETQYF. CDR3 nucleotide sequence: TGTGCCAGTAGTGGGTGGTCAGGGGGAGGAGAGACCCAGTACTTC. The rearrangement links TRBV19 to TRBJ2-5, with a tentative D call TRBD1 (7 bases). This CDR3 spans 15 amino acids. Germline loops: CDR1 LNHDA, CDR2 SQIVND (reference sequence). V lost 5 bases to trimming and J lost 4 bases, with 17 bases between them. Looking up the rest from reference TRBV19 and TRBJ2-5 gives the full variable domain: DGGITQSPKYLFRKEGQNVTLSCEQNLNHDAMYWYRQDPGQGLRLIYYSQIVNDFQKGDIAEGYSVSREKKESFPLTVTSAQKNPTAFYLCASSGWSGGGETQYFGPGTRLLVL.

The rearrangement uses TRBV7-2 and TRBJ2-7, with a possible D match to TRBD2 (6 bases). This CDR3 has 15 residues. Germline V gives CDR1 SGHTA, CDR2 FQGNSA. Trimming pared 2 bases from V and 3 bases from J, leaving 14 bases between. This chain's CDR3 is CASSLRSSGYYEQYF. The CDR3 nucleotides read TGTGCCAGCAGCTTAAGAAGTAGCGGATACTACGAGCAGTACTTC.

This chain joins TRBV25-1 and TRBJ1-5; tentative D call: TRBD1 (5 bases). Germline V gene data show CDR1 as MGHDK and CDR2 as SYGVNS. This CDR3 region has 14 residues. Trimming left V 9 bases short and J 7 bases short, with 19 bases between. CDR3 in DNA: TGTGCCAGTTCCGACGGGGGGTCAGGACAGCCCCAGCATTTT. It is translated as CASSDGGSGQPQHF.

The chain carries TRBV5-1 and TRBJ1-1; 8 bases are shared with TRBD1. The germline V gene encodes CDR1 SGHRS and CDR2 YFSETQ. J was trimmed by 0 bases and V by 4 bases; bases with no gene match: 5. The CDR3 consists of 15 residues. CDR3 residues: CASSQWTGMNTEAFF. The CDR3 DNA follows: TGCGCCAGCAGCCAATGGACAGGGATGAACACTGAAGCTTTCTTT. Together with reference TRBV5-1 and TRBJ1-1, the CDR3 gives the full variable domain: KAGVTQTPRYLIKTRGQQVTLSCSPISGHRSVSWYQQTPGQGLQFLFEYFSETQRNKGNFPGRFSGRQFSNSRSEMNVSTLELGDSALYLCASSQWTGMNTEAFFGQGTRLTVV.

V and J are TRBV18 and TRBJ1-5; weak D call: TRBD1 (6 bases). The ends were cut back, 2 bases at V and 10 bases at J, with 15 bases in the middle. This CDR3 is 14 amino acids long. The germline gives CDR1 KGHSH, CDR2 LQKENI. CDR3 DNA sequence: TGTGCCAGCTCACCAGGGCAGGGGAGGGGCCCCCAGCATTTT. It is translated as CASSPGQGRGPQHF. Full variable domain (outside the CDR3, taken from reference TRBV18 and TRBJ1-5): NAGVMQNPRHLVRRRGQEARLRCSPMKGHSHVYWYRQLPEEGLKFMVYLQKENIIDESGMPKERFSAEFPKEGPSILRIQQVVRGDSAAYFCASSPGQGRGPQHFGDGTRLSIL.

The chain carries TRBV30 and TRBJ1-2; TRBD1 might be the D (5 bases). CDR3 size: 14 residues. Germline V gives CDR1 GTSNPN, CDR2 SVGIG (reference sequence). Trimming removed 0 bases at V and 1 base at J, with 9 bases between. CDR3 sequence: CAWSVGGSNYGYTF. The CDR3 DNA follows: TGTGCCTGGAGTGTTGGGGGAAGTAACTATGGCTACACCTTC.

V is TRBV10-3 and J is TRBJ2-2; the D is unclear. CDR3 length equals 13 residues. Trimming took 3 bases from V and 6 from J, leaving 8 bases between them. CDR1 is ENHRY and CDR2 is SYGVKD in the germline V gene. DNA for the CDR3: TGTGCCATCAGTGATCCCACACCCGGGGAGCTGTTTTTT. It codes for CAISDPTPGELFF.

There are a few counts of this clone. The J gene is TRBJ2-1, the V gene TRBV5-1, with 9 bases that match TRBD2. This CDR3 has 16 residues. CDR1 and CDR2 from the germline V gene are SGHRS and YFSETQ. V dropped 0 bases and J dropped 2; count of bases not matched to a gene: 3. In nucleotides, the CDR3 is TGCGCCAGCAGCTTGGACGCGGGGGGGCCCTACAATGAGCAGTTCTTC. Encoded protein: CASSLDAGGPYNEQFF.